This TCR beta chain was identified in a study of blood T cell repertoires in COVID-19. The overall study: Material from acute and convalescent COVID-19 was sourced from the United States, Italy and Spain. From T cells, B-cell-depleted T cells, or PBMCs came the material, which was cDNA or gDNA.

CDR3 length: 13 residues. CDR1 and CDR2 (germline): LNHDA, SQIVND (reference sequence). V lost 3 bases and J lost 8; bases outside the gene matches: 6. Original handling: Reference gene primers were amplified, and this amplification served to estimate nucleated cell counts. The table came from immunoSEQ multiplex PCR; TCRdb's copy has only in-frame clones and leaves some out. Clone size and V and J calls were adopted from that table, with D and trimming inferred from the DNA. The sample lists around 30,000 clones, more than 75% occurring once. The sample taken for sequencing was peripheral blood. The source is a human donor in a cohort sampled during active COVID-19. The chain links TRBV19 to TRBJ1-2; TRBD1 matches at 7 bases. CDR3 DNA sequence: TGTGCCAGTAGTATTGGTGGGACAGCGGGCTACACCTTC. Protein: CASSIGGTAGYTF.